The clone carrying this T cell receptor (beta chain) occurred a few times. Its antigen is as yet unknown. This sample stems from a study of spatial heterogeneity in lung cancer. TCRdb independently ran MiXCR on the 5' RACE reads; one entry per CDR3 protein. The table shows 40,000 to 50,000 distinct CDR3 sequences, with over 9.5% occurring only once. Study outcomes and limitations: Detection of ubiquitous tumor TCRs in blood was higher at resection than follow-up.

The CDR3 has 14 amino acids. The V and J ends lost 3 bases and 4 bases, in that order; junction bases with no gene match: 1. Germline values: CDR1 DFQATT, CDR2 SNEGSKA (reference sequence). Sample time point: blood at routine non-recurrence follow-up after resection. Sequencing was performed on whole RNA extracted from tumor and nontumor lung tissue, or from frozen PBMC, and the material was left unsorted. The sequencing used PBMCs, collected at follow-up. The rearrangement links TRBV20-1 to TRBJ2-3; 13 nucleotides align to TRBD2. The origin of this receptor is a female donor with early-stage non-small cell lung cancer. CDR3 DNA: TGCAGTGCTAGTGGACTAGCGGGGGCAGATACGCAGTATTTT. Translating gives CSASGLAGADTQYF.